This record covers a single TCR beta chain. The junction had 15 bases not matched to a gene; V was cut back by 5 bases and J by 7 bases. The CDR3 contains 17 residues. Germline assignment: CDR1 SGHAT and CDR2 FQNNGV. This record comes from a study of blood T cell repertoires in COVID-19. Study-wide context: From the United States, Italy and Spain came samples of acute and convalescent COVID-19. The analysed material was cDNA or gDNA that came from T cells, B-cell-depleted T cells, or PBMCs.

Original processing notes: The assay estimated nucleated cells by amplifying reference gene primers. Generated by immunoSEQ multiplex PCR, the TCRdb table keeps only in-frame clones and is missing some. V and J calls and clone size are given by that table; D and trimming were obtained from the DNA. The sample contains around 100,000 clones, about nine tenths of which appear only once. V gene TRBV11-2 combines with J gene TRBJ2-1; 9 bases are shared with TRBD2. The receptor was isolated from a man between 50 and 59 years old with acute or convalescent COVID-19. The sample comprised peripheral blood. CDR3 protein: CASSLLMPGLAINEQFF. In DNA form, the CDR3 reads TGTGCCAGCAGCCTTCTTATGCCGGGACTAGCCATTAATGAGCAGTTCTTC.